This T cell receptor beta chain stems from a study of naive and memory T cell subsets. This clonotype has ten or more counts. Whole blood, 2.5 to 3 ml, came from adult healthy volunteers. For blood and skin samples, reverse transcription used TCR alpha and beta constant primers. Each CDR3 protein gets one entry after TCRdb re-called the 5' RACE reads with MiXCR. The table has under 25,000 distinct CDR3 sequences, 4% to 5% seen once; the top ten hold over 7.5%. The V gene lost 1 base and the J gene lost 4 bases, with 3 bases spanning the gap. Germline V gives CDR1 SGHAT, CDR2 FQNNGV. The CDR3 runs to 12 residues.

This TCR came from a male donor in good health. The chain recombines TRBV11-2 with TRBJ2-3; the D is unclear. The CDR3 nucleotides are TGTGCCAGCAGCTTAGGGTCAGATACGCAGTATTTT. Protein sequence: CASSLGSDTQYF.